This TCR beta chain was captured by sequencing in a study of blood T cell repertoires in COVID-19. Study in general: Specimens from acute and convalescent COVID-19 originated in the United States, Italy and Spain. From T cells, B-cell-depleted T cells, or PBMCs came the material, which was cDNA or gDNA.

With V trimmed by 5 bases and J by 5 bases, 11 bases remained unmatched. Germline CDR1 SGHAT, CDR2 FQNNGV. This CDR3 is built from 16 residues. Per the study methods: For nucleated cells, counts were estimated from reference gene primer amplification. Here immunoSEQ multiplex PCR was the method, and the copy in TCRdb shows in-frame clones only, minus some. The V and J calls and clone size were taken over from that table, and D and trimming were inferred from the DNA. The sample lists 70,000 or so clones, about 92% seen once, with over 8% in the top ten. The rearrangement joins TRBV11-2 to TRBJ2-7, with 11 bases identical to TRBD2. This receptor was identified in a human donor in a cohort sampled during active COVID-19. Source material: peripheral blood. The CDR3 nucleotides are TGTGCCAGCAGCCGGCGGGTAGCGGGAGGGTTCGACGAGCAGTACTTC. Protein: CASSRRVAGGFDEQYF.